One and the same sample provided the 21 T cell receptor beta chains below, sequenced in a study of cytomegalovirus exposure and HLA in healthy donors. PCR primers comprised 60 Vbeta and 13 Jbeta primers. Clones were read by immunoSEQ multiplex PCR, and TCRdb kept only the in-frame ones, dropping some. The table records nearly 110,000 clones, about two thirds of them present only once. Sample: PBMCs. The receptor source for this set is a female donor in good health and CMV-seronegative.

There are a few counts of this clone. V and J are TRBV6-1 and TRBJ2-2, with TRBD2 matching 11 bases. There are 15 residues in the CDR3. Germline V gene data show CDR1 as MNHNS and CDR2 as SASEGT. V shed 6 bases and J 5 bases; nucleotides not matched to a gene: 5. Written as DNA, the CDR3 is TGTGCCAGCAGAACTAGCGGGAGAGTTACCGGGGAGCTGTTTTTT. As protein: CASRTSGRVTGELFF.

V usage is TRBV7-2 and J usage is TRBJ2-7; the D gene is possibly TRBD2 (6 bases). The V end lost 2 bases, the J end lost 0 bases, and 11 bases lay between the germline ends. The CDR3 runs 15 residues. Germline CDR1 SGHTA, CDR2 FQGNSA. CDR3 amino acids: CASSLWEASSYEQYF. The CDR3 bases are TGTGCCAGCAGCTTATGGGAGGCTAGCTCCTACGAGCAGTACTTC.

The chain couples TRBV4-1 to TRBJ2-7; 10 nucleotides agree with TRBD2. Germline assignment: CDR1 MGHRA and CDR2 YSYEKL. J gave up 0 bases and V 1 base, and 9 bases lay outside the gene matches. The CDR3 consists of 18 residues. This CDR3 is CASSQGGASGSRSYEQYF. DNA for the CDR3: TGCGCCAGCAGCCAAGGAGGGGCTAGCGGGAGCCGCTCCTACGAGCAGTACTTC.

The J gene is TRBJ2-1, the V gene TRBV5-1; D remains ambiguous. This CDR3 has 14 amino acids. Germline V gives CDR1 SGHRS, CDR2 YFSETQ. V lost 3 bases, J lost 4 bases, and 11 bases lay in between. In DNA, the CDR3 is TGCGCCAGCAGCTCATCAATCGGGTACAATGAGCAGTTCTTC. Its translation is CASSSSIGYNEQFF.

The rearrangement uses TRBV18 and TRBJ2-7, with D possibly TRBD1 on 5 matching bases. CDR3 length: 15 residues. The germline CDR1 and CDR2 sequences are KGHSH and LQKENI. The V gene lost 2 bases and the J gene lost 6 bases, with 17 bases spanning the gap. In nucleotides, the CDR3 is TGTGCCAGCTCACCAGGATCAGTAGTAGGGGTCGAGCAGTACTTC. Translating it yields CASSPGSVVGVEQYF.

This rearrangement joins TRBV7-6 to TRBJ2-2; tentatively, D is TRBD2 (6 bases). This CDR3 has 14 residues. In germline, CDR1 is SGHVS, CDR2 FNYEAQ. V was shortened by 3 bases and J by 4 bases, with 9 bases between the two germline ends. The CDR3 spells CASSFGGSTGELFF. CDR3 nucleotides: TGTGCCAGCAGCTTTGGGGGGTCCACCGGGGAGCTGTTTTTT. The complete variable domain, with remaining parts taken from reference TRBV7-6 and TRBJ2-2, reads GAGVSQSPRYKVTKRGQDVALRCDPISGHVSLYWYRQALGQGPEFLTYFNYEAQQDKSGLPNDRFSAERPEGSISTLTIQRTEQRDSAMYRCASSFGGSTGELFFGEGSRLTVL.

This chain uses TRBV30 with TRBJ2-7, with D possibly being TRBD1 (6 bases). Between the trimmed V and J ends, which lost 3 bases and 5 bases, there was a span of 14 bases. Germline V CDR1 and CDR2: GTSNPN, SVGIG (reference sequence). CDR3 size: 13 residues. DNA for the CDR3: TGTGCCTGGAGGAGGGGCAGGGGCCACGAGCAGTACTTC. Protein sequence: CAWRRGRGHEQYF.

This clone was seen a handful of times. The V and J genes are TRBV27 and TRBJ1-6; D not resolved. This CDR3 region has 14 residues. Germline V gene lookup returns CDR1 MNHEY and CDR2 SMNVEV (reference sequence). The ends were cut back, 5 bases at V and 8 bases at J, with 13 bases in the middle. The CDR3 coding sequence is TGTGCCAGCAGTCCGAACAGAAATTATTCACCCCTCCACTTT. Translation gives CASSPNRNYSPLHF.

The rearrangement uses TRBV6-5 and TRBJ1-5; D gene unclear. V lost 0 bases and J 5 bases, leaving 5 bases between the germline ends. Germline-derived CDR1 and CDR2 are MNHEY and SVGAGI. The CDR3 extends over 13 amino acids. The chain's CDR3 is CASSYSEYQPQHF. The CDR3 nucleotides read TGTGCCAGCAGTTACTCCGAGTATCAGCCCCAGCATTTT.

This clone occurred a few times. The V call is TRBV7-9, the J call TRBJ2-1; 12 nucleotides align to TRBD2. CDR3 length equals 17 residues. V gave up 10 bases and J gave up 3 bases; unmatched junction bases: 13. Germline V gives CDR1 SEHNR, CDR2 FQNEAQ (reference sequence). Here the CDR3 DNA reads TGTGCCACCAGGACTAGCGGGACCCCTCGCGGCTACAATGAGCAGTTCTTC. Its protein is CATRTSGTPRGYNEQFF. Combining the CDR3 with reference TRBV7-9 and TRBJ2-1 gives the whole variable domain DTGVSQNPRHKITKRGQNVTFRCDPISEHNRLYWYRQTLGQGPEFLTYFQNEAQLEKSRLLSDRFSAERPKGSFSTLEIQRTEQGDSAMYLCATRTSGTPRGYNEQFFGPGTRLTVL.

The rearrangement links TRBV30 to TRBJ1-2; D unresolved. This CDR3 has 10 residues. V was cut by 5 bases and J by 4 bases, with 5 bases left in between. The germline gives CDR1 GTSNPN, CDR2 SVGIG (reference sequence). CDR3 region: CAWQRYGYTF. The CDR3 coding sequence is TGTGCCTGGCAGCGCTATGGCTACACCTTC.

V usage is TRBV25-1 and J usage is TRBJ1-2, with D uncertain. The CDR3 is 11 residues long. Germline CDR1 MGHDK, CDR2 SYGVNS. With 1 base removed from V and 6 bases from J, the gap between germline ends came to 3 bases. The CDR3 protein is CASSEFNGYTF. In DNA form, the CDR3 reads TGTGCCAGCAGTGAATTCAATGGCTACACCTTC.

As regards this clone: The same CDR3 is also encoded by other DNA sequences in this sample. The chain is built from TRBV4-2 and TRBJ1-1; D may be TRBD1 (6 bases). Germline V gives CDR1 LGHNA, CDR2 YNFKEQ. V was pared by 1 base and J by 6 bases, with 18 bases between. The CDR3 is made up of 16 amino acids. The CDR3 sequence is CASSQGGNRVGAEAFF. Written as DNA, the CDR3 is TGTGCCAGCAGCCAAGGAGGTAACAGGGTGGGGGCTGAAGCTTTCTTT.

The CDR3 here is CASSATPYNEQFF. CDR3 nucleotide sequence: TGTGCCAGCAGCGCAACTCCCTACAATGAGCAGTTCTTC. The chain joins TRBV7-3 to TRBJ2-1, with D unclear. V was trimmed by 5 bases and J by 2 bases, leaving 7 bases between them. The V gene's germline CDR1 is SGHTA and CDR2 FQGTGA. This CDR3 is built from 13 residues.

V usage is TRBV19 and J usage is TRBJ2-1; 8 bases line up with TRBD1. This CDR3 region has 18 residues. The trim removed 5 bases at V and 6 bases at J, leaving 18 bases unmatched. Germline CDR1 is LNHDA and CDR2 is SQIVND (reference sequence). CDR3 residues: CASSSRGLRLLSGNEQFF. The CDR3 DNA reads as TGTGCCAGTAGTTCCAGGGGGCTACGCTTGCTCTCGGGCAATGAGCAGTTCTTC.

This chain connects TRBV19 to TRBJ1-4; no clear D gene. The germline gives CDR1 LNHDA, CDR2 SQIVND (reference sequence). The CDR3 length is 16 residues. V was shortened by 3 bases and J by 0 bases, with 11 bases between the two germline ends. CDR3 loop: CASSIPNTATNEKLFF. The CDR3 DNA sequence: TGTGCCAGTAGTATCCCCAACACCGCAACTAATGAAAAACTGTTTTTT.

This chain connects TRBV5-6 to TRBJ2-2, with TRBD1 identical over 11 bases. This CDR3 is built from 16 residues. CDR1 and CDR2 (germline): SGHDT, YYEEEE. V lost 2 bases, J lost 4 bases, and 4 bases stayed unmatched. CDR3 coding DNA: TGTGCCAGCAGCTTCGGACAGGGGGCAGTCACCGGGGAGCTGTTTTTT. It yields the protein CASSFGQGAVTGELFF.

V is TRBV7-9 and J is TRBJ1-2; 8 bases fit TRBD1. Germline V lookup: CDR1 SEHNR, CDR2 FQNEAQ (reference sequence). The CDR3 consists of 18 residues. The trim removed 2 bases at V and 6 bases at J, leaving 17 bases unmatched. The CDR3 here is CASSLWIIGQGRGDGYTF. CDR3 in DNA: TGTGCCAGCAGCTTATGGATAATCGGACAGGGACGTGGTGATGGCTACACCTTC.

This sequence joins TRBV7-9 and TRBJ2-1, with D uncertain. Deletions cut 0 bases from V and 9 bases from J, with 6 bases between. The CDR3 has 12 amino acids. The germline gives CDR1 SEHNR, CDR2 FQNEAQ (reference sequence). The CDR3 DNA follows: TGTGCCAGCAGCTTAGCAGCGAGTGAGCAGTTCTTC. It specifies CASSLAASEQFF.

The chain links TRBV6-5 to TRBJ1-3; D is uncertain. Germline V gene lookup returns CDR1 MNHEY and CDR2 SVGAGI. V lost 0 bases and J 0 bases, leaving 9 bases between the germline ends. The CDR3 has 16 amino acids. The CDR3 spells CASSYSSGNSGNTIYF. The CDR3 nucleotides are TGTGCCAGCAGTTACTCGTCGGGGAACTCTGGAAACACCATATATTTT.

The chain couples TRBV6-1 to TRBJ1-1; weak D call: TRBD1 (5 bases). CDR1 and CDR2 (germline): MNHNS, SASEGT. This CDR3 is 13 amino acids long. Deletions cut 5 bases from V and 7 bases from J, with 14 bases between. CDR3 residues: CASSSGIGGEAFF. CDR3 bases: TGTGCCAGCAGTTCTGGGATCGGGGGTGAAGCTTTCTTT.